This T cell receptor beta chain was documented in a study of Graves' ophthalmopathy and Graves' hyperthyroidism. Turning to the study itself: Prior to any treatment, peripheral blood was collected at the time of initial diagnosis.

Germline V CDR1 and CDR2: MGHRA, YSYEKL. This CDR3 comprises 17 residues. Losses at the gene ends were 1 base for V and 0 bases for J; bases not matched to a gene: 2. Study-level findings and limits: Most expanded clonotypes from thyroid (those above 0.001 frequency) were also found in blood.

As the template, RNA transcripts were used to amplify TCR beta CDR3 regions. First-round RT-PCR employed HTBI primers, with a second-round multiplex PCR after it. Each CDR3 protein is one row after TCRdb ran MiXCR on the multiplex PCR reads. The sample holds about 240,000 distinct CDR3 sequences, less than 55% seen once. In this sample, this clonotype turned up a few times. Its antigen is currently unknown. This clonotype was sampled from an adult man with Graves' ophthalmopathy. The chain has TRBV4-1 and TRBJ1-5; TRBD1 aligns across 11 bases. Sequencing was done on a sample of peripheral blood. This CDR3 reads CASSQGDRGNSNQPQHF. The CDR3 DNA is TGCGCCAGCAGCCAAGGGGACAGGGGGAATAGCAATCAGCCCCAGCATTTT.